This is a list of T cell receptor beta chains from one sample in a study of T cell responses to AZD1222 COVID-19 vaccine. Profiled with immunoSEQ multiplex PCR; TCRdb holds only in-frame clones, not every one. The profile shows 110,000 to 150,000 clones, more than 85% of them singletons. The sample consisted of peripheral blood, taken on day 0 of AZD1222 vaccination. These receptors came from an adult in good health. Both conserved end residues are part of each CDR3. D genes are given only for firm matches. Clone size is shown for a subset of rows, as once, few, many or a class of expanded clone.

>TRBJ1-4|TRBV19|NA|NA
CASSMQHGEKLFF
TGTGCCAGTAGTATGCAACACGGTGAAAAACTGTTTTTT
>TRBJ2-3|TRBV29-1|NA|NA
CSVSRGPTSTDTQYF
TGCAGCGTGTCCCGAGGACCAACCAGTACAGATACGCAGTATTTT
>TRBJ1-2|TRBV4-2|NA|NA
CASSTRERETRWGYTF
TGTGCCAGCAGCACCCGAGAGCGGGAGACAAGATGGGGCTACACCTTC
>TRBJ1-6|TRBV30|NA|NA
CAWSEQSSYNSPLHF
TGTGCCTGGAGCGAACAGAGCTCCTATAATTCACCCCTCCACTTT
>TRBJ1-2|TRBV9|few|NA
CASGPNGYTF
TGTGCCAGCGGTCCTAATGGCTACACCTTC
>TRBJ1-1|TRBV16|NA|NA
CASSQWSGSGPNTEAFF
TGTGCCAGCAGCCAATGGTCCGGGAGCGGGCCGAACACTGAAGCTTTCTTT
>TRBJ2-3|TRBV7-8|NA|NA
CASSLSGDTQYF
TGTGCCAGCAGCCTCTCGGGGGATACGCAGTATTTT
>TRBJ1-2|TRBV15|NA|TRBD1
CATSRAPLGGRGRGYGYTF
TGTGCCACCAGCAGAGCCCCTTTGGGGGGTAGGGGGCGCGGCTATGGCTACACCTTC
>TRBJ1-1|TRBV7-3|NA|NA
CASSSASSTEAFF
TGTGCCAGCAGCTCAGCTAGTAGCACTGAAGCTTTCTTT
>TRBJ1-5|TRBV5-5|NA|TRBD1
CASSLGGQGNQPQHF
TGTGCCAGCAGCTTGGGGGGACAGGGGAATCAGCCCCAGCATTTT
>TRBJ1-3|TRBV12-3/TRBV12-4|NA|NA
CASSFARGNTIYF
TGTGCCAGCAGTTTCGCCAGGGGAAACACCATATATTTT